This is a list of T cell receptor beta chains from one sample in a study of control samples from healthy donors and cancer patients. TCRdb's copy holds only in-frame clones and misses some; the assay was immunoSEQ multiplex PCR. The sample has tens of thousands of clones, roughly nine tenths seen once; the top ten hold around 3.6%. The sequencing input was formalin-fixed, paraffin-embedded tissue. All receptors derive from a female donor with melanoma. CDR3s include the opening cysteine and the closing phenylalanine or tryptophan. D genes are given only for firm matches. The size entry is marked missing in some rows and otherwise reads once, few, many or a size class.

DNA: TGCGCCAGCAGCCAAAGAGGACTAGCGTCGGATACGCAGTATTTT; CDR3: CASSQRGLASDTQYF; V: TRBV4-3; J: TRBJ2-3; D: TRBD2; size: once
DNA: TGTGCCAGCAGCTTCGGTTTAGACTATGGCTACACCTTC; CDR3: CASSFGLDYGYTF; V: TRBV7-9; J: TRBJ1-2; D: -; size: -
DNA: TGCGCCAGCAGCCAATCGACAGGGTCGTTTGGCACCGGGGAGCTGTTTTTT; CDR3: CASSQSTGSFGTGELFF; V: TRBV4-3; J: TRBJ2-2; D: TRBD1; size: once
DNA: TGTGCCAGCAGTGGGCAGGGTCGGGGACAGCCCCAGCATTTT; CDR3: CASSGQGRGQPQHF; V: TRBV2; J: TRBJ1-5; D: -; size: once
DNA: TGCAGCGTTGTGAGGGGGAACACTGAAGCTTTCTTT; CDR3: CSVVRGNTEAFF; V: TRBV29-1; J: TRBJ1-1; D: -; size: -
DNA: TGTGCCAGCAGCCGTACGGGACTCACTGAAGCTTTCTTT; CDR3: CASSRTGLTEAFF; V: TRBV14; J: TRBJ1-1; D: -; size: -
DNA: TGTGCCTGGAGTGTACGGGGTTGGGACAGAACCTACGAGCAGTACTTC; CDR3: CAWSVRGWDRTYEQYF; V: TRBV30; J: TRBJ2-7; D: TRBD1; size: -
DNA: TGTGCCAGCAGTTCCCGCGGAGGGGCCCGGGAGACCCAGTACTTC; CDR3: CASSSRGGARETQYF; V: TRBV6-5; J: TRBJ2-5; D: -; size: -
DNA: TGTGCCAGTAGTACTAACAGGGAATCTATAACTAATGAAAAACTGTTTTTT; CDR3: CASSTNRESITNEKLFF; V: TRBV19; J: TRBJ1-4; D: -; size: -
DNA: TGTGCCAGCAGCTTCGTACAGGGGAGTGAGCAGTTCTTC; CDR3: CASSFVQGSEQFF; V: TRBV7-9; J: TRBJ2-1; D: TRBD1; size: -
DNA: TGCGCCAGCAGCTTAGGGTCCCCCGGGGAGCTGTTTTTT; CDR3: CASSLGSPGELFF; V: TRBV5-1; J: TRBJ2-2; D: -; size: few
DNA: TGTGCCAGCAGGATAGGGTTGGGCCCCTTCAATGAGCAGTTCTTC; CDR3: CASRIGLGPFNEQFF; V: TRBV14; J: TRBJ2-1; D: -; size: -
DNA: TGTGCCACTAATAGAAATTTAGTCACAGATACGCAGTATTTT; CDR3: CATNRNLVTDTQYF; V: TRBV6-5; J: TRBJ2-3; D: -; size: -
DNA: TGTGCCAGCAGCTTATTCAACCATTCAACCTCTGGAAACACCATATATTTT; CDR3: CASSLFNHSTSGNTIYF; V: TRBV7-9; J: TRBJ1-3; D: -; size: -
DNA: TGTGCCAGCAGTGATAGCCAGGAAAATGAAAAACTGTTTTTT; CDR3: CASSDSQENEKLFF; V: TRBV2; J: TRBJ1-4; D: -; size: few
DNA: TGTGCCAGTAGTATCGATGGAGCGGGAGCGGGCACAGATACGCAGTATTTT; CDR3: CASSIDGAGAGTDTQYF; V: TRBV19; J: TRBJ2-3; D: TRBD2; size: -
DNA: TGTGCCAGCACTCTTGGAGGATTCGGCTACACCTTC; CDR3: CASTLGGFGYTF; V: TRBV12-3/TRBV12-4; J: TRBJ1-2; D: -; size: few
DNA: TGTGCCAGCAGCACCCGGGTCGGATACGAGCAGTACTTC; CDR3: CASSTRVGYEQYF; V: TRBV21-1; J: TRBJ2-7; D: -; size: -
DNA: TGCGCCAGCAGTGATGGGACCCCCTACGAGCAGTACTTC; CDR3: CASSDGTPYEQYF; V: TRBV10-1; J: TRBJ2-7; D: -; size: -
DNA: TGTGCCAGCACCATCCGCCCGTGGACTAGCGGGAGTTCCGGGGAGCTGTTTTTT; CDR3: CASTIRPWTSGSSGELFF; V: TRBV13; J: TRBJ2-2; D: TRBD2; size: -
DNA: TGTGCCAGCTCTTCCCCTGGGGATACGCAGTATTTT; CDR3: CASSSPGDTQYF; V: TRBV7-9; J: TRBJ2-3; D: -; size: -
DNA: TGTGCCAGCAGGTTAGGACGGGGACGGATTGAAGCTTTCTTT; CDR3: CASRLGRGRIEAFF; V: TRBV5-6; J: TRBJ1-1; D: -; size: -
DNA: TGTGCCAGCAGATTCGGACTGGGCTACACCTTC; CDR3: CASRFGLGYTF; V: TRBV12-3/TRBV12-4; J: TRBJ1-2; D: -; size: -
DNA: TGTGCCAGCAGCTTAGACCTAAGGTACGAGCAGTACTTC; CDR3: CASSLDLRYEQYF; V: TRBV7-9; J: TRBJ2-7; D: -; size: -
DNA: TGTGCCAGCAGCTTTCGCGGCGCCCTACCAAACGAGCAGTACTTC; CDR3: CASSFRGALPNEQYF; V: TRBV5-5; J: TRBJ2-7; D: -; size: -
DNA: TGTGCCAGCAGTACGGGCCTGGGGTTGAACACTGAAGCTTTCTTT; CDR3: CASSTGLGLNTEAFF; V: TRBV6-2/TRBV6-3; J: TRBJ1-1; D: -; size: -
DNA: TGTGCCAGCTCAGGGGGGAACACTGAAGCTTTCTTT; CDR3: CASSGGNTEAFF; V: TRBV18; J: TRBJ1-1; D: -; size: -
DNA: TGTGCCAGCAGTTACTCGACAAACTCCAGGGTTGTCGAGCAGTACTTC; CDR3: CASSYSTNSRVVEQYF; V: TRBV6-5; J: TRBJ2-7; D: -; size: -
DNA: TGCACCAGCAGCCAAGAGAACGGGACACAGGACTCTGGAAACACCATATATTTT; CDR3: CTSSQENGTQDSGNTIYF; V: TRBV1; J: TRBJ1-3; D: -; size: -
DNA: TGTGCCAGCAGCGGACAGGGGGGGAATTCACCCCTCCACTTT; CDR3: CASSGQGGNSPLHF; V: TRBV7-2; J: TRBJ1-6; D: TRBD1; size: few
DNA: TGTGCCAGCAGGGACAGGCGGAGCAATCAGCCCCAGCATTTT; CDR3: CASRDRRSNQPQHF; V: TRBV6-5; J: TRBJ1-5; D: TRBD1; size: -
DNA: TGTGCCAGCAGCTTAGGCGGGTCTAGGAACACTGAAGCTTTCTTT; CDR3: CASSLGGSRNTEAFF; V: TRBV11-2; J: TRBJ1-1; D: -; size: -
DNA: TGTGCCAGTAGTTCCCCTACAAAGCGGGATATCTACGAGCAGTACTTC; CDR3: CASSSPTKRDIYEQYF; V: TRBV19; J: TRBJ2-7; D: TRBD2; size: -
DNA: TGTGCCAGCAGTGAACCGGCGGGCGATGAGCAGTTCTTC; CDR3: CASSEPAGDEQFF; V: TRBV2; J: TRBJ2-1; D: -; size: -
DNA: TGTGCCAGCAGTTACGGGGAGACCCAGTACTTC; CDR3: CASSYGETQYF; V: TRBV6-2/TRBV6-3; J: TRBJ2-5; D: -; size: -
DNA: TGCGCCAGCAGCTTGGCTCCGAACACCGGGGAGCTGTTTTTT; CDR3: CASSLAPNTGELFF; V: TRBV5-1; J: TRBJ2-2; D: -; size: -
DNA: TGTGCCAGCAGCCTTCGACAGGGAGGAAATTCACCCCTCCACTTT; CDR3: CASSLRQGGNSPLHF; V: TRBV7-2; J: TRBJ1-6; D: TRBD1; size: once
DNA: TGTGCCAGTAGTATAGCGGGGAGGGCTTATACTGAAGCTTTCTTT; CDR3: CASSIAGRAYTEAFF; V: TRBV19; J: TRBJ1-1; D: -; size: -
DNA: TGTGCCAGCAGCCCAACTAGCGGGAGGCCTTCCTACAATGAGCAGTTCTTC; CDR3: CASSPTSGRPSYNEQFF; V: TRBV7-8; J: TRBJ2-1; D: TRBD2; size: few
DNA: TGTGCCAGCAGCGCTACCATAACTAGCACAGATACGCAGTATTTT; CDR3: CASSATITSTDTQYF; V: TRBV7-2; J: TRBJ2-3; D: -; size: -
DNA: TGTGCCAGCAGTTACGCCATCTACGAGCAGTACTTC; CDR3: CASSYAIYEQYF; V: TRBV6-2/TRBV6-3; J: TRBJ2-7; D: -; size: -
DNA: TGTGCCAGCAGCATGGGACTAGGGCGGGGTGAGCAGTTCTTC; CDR3: CASSMGLGRGEQFF; V: TRBV7-8; J: TRBJ2-1; D: TRBD2; size: -
DNA: TGTGCCTTTTCTAGACGGACAGGCTACAATGAGCAGTTCTTC; CDR3: CAFSRRTGYNEQFF; V: TRBV30; J: TRBJ2-1; D: TRBD1; size: once
DNA: TGTGCCAGCAGCTTAGAGGGTAGCTTTCACAATGAGCAGTTCTTC; CDR3: CASSLEGSFHNEQFF; V: TRBV11-2; J: TRBJ2-1; D: -; size: -